This T cell receptor (beta chain) was profiled in a study of cytomegalovirus exposure and HLA in healthy donors (dated by TCRdb to about 2017). Study-level background: In an earlier analysis of 450 to 750 of the donors, around 290 Gb of sequence data and 100 million or so unique TCR beta sequences from about 179 million T cells were reported. An early release that covered some 640 HLA-typed donors contained about 300 gigabases of sequencing data and approximately 85 million unique TCR sequences. Of the 350 to 450 genotyped donors, 81% were placed in the genetic ancestry cluster associated with self-reported Caucasian donors. The aim of the study was to test whether cataloging public T cell receptors could identify signatures of past pathogen exposure. The T cell repertoires of some 670 subjects were profiled by immunosequencing and related to cytomegalovirus serostatus. A separate validation cohort of some 130 different subjects was used in addition to the roughly 620-subject first cohort. To predict cytomegalovirus infection status, the study brought together high-throughput TCR immunosequencing, statistical association of individual TCRs with disease status, and machine learning. A later analysis re-analyzed previously published TCR beta repertoires from roughly 600 donors and added high-resolution HLA genotyping to study TCR occurrence patterns. Rather than drawing on any new phenotypic data, the later analysis identified candidate immune exposures from TCR beta sequences and the way those sequences occurred across donors. An earlier analysis of fewer than 700 of the donors applied high-throughput TCR beta sequencing to assess whether each TCR beta V gene segment acted as functional or pseudogenic. Donor age, sex, ethnicity and CMV serostatus were collected together with the repertoire data. In a later genetic analysis, genome-wide SNP genotypes for about 55% of the roughly 700 donors were used, and that subset was treated as a discovery cohort. Every discovery cohort repertoire had been produced on one sequencing platform. Class I and class II HLA loci were covered by the typing at four-digit resolution. The number of donors typed differed by locus, with 629-630 for A, B, C, DRB1 and DQB1, around 520 for DQA1, approximately 570 for DPA1, and around 430 for DPB1. Because of strong linkage in the cohort, roughly five DR-DQ haplotypes were treated as single units for association and clustering. Among about 360 genotyped donors of the cohort, an average of 235,054 unique TCR beta nucleotide sequences were sequenced per donor, roughly 20% of them non-productive.

The cysteine opens and the phenylalanine closes a CDR3 of 15 amino acids. The CDR3 DNA has 45 bases and is translated from base 1. The junction shows trimming of 7 bases on V and 2 bases on J, and the gene matches do not reach 5 bases of it. Sequences LNHDA (CDR1) and SQIVND (CDR2) are obtained from the germline V gene (reference sequence). What the authors observed across the whole study: In vitro tests confirmed that three of the cytomegalovirus-associated TCR beta chains recognize cytomegalovirus antigens. The only immune exposure information available for the cohort was CMV serostatus. According to a later analysis, TCR association rates differed among HLA loci, with DRB1 alleles showing the most associated TCRs and HLA-C alleles showing the fewest. A cluster of highly shared sequence variants was judged likely to be a technical artifact of the sequencing pipeline. In the study, some 160 TCR beta chains were listed as associated with cytomegalovirus. The cohort was sequenced for TCR beta chains only, and without alpha or paired-chain data the features that could be detected were limited. Broadly in line with IMGT annotations, most TCR beta V segments showed up in productive rearrangements about 87% or about 30% of the time in an earlier analysis of several hundred of the donors. An association between a missense DCLRE1C variant and V-gene and J-gene trimming of TCR beta chains was found in a later genetic analysis and replicated in an independent cohort. Some IMGT-functional V segments, including TRBV6-2 and TRBV6-3, could not be distinguished by the 87-base-pair reads and were therefore excluded. The authors suggested that the approach could potentially be extended to other disease states and immunological phenotypes. According to a later analysis, most CMV-associated TCR beta chains appeared to be HLA-restricted, and the HLA associations seemed to be driven largely by CMV exposure. In a later analysis, HLA-associated TCR beta chains showed more clonal expansion and lower generation probabilities than non-associated chains that were equally common. When HLA alleles, especially DR and DQ, strongly co-occurred, attributing TCR associations to individual alleles was difficult. Because some donors lacked HLA typing at each locus, the association tests relied only on the typed subset. Because counts were too low, seventeen rarely observed V segments, including chromosome 9 orphons, were excluded from the earlier analysis of 587 of the donors. According to a later analysis, parvovirus B19, influenza, CMV and Epstein-Barr virus appeared linked to several top co-occurrence clusters. Correlated functional status among segregating V segments might be attributable to linkage disequilibrium, but an unknown experimental factor could not be ruled out. Sequencing depth was assumed to be roughly uniform across donors in the presence/absence analyses, though that assumption may not hold. The classifier was reported to diagnose cytomegalovirus status with high specificity and sensitivity in both the original and validation cohorts. Most TCR sequences were observed very rarely across donors, whereas some public TCRs were present in many individuals. A further reported finding was that TCR beta sequences accurately predicted the HLA-A and HLA-B alleles for most subjects in the first cohort. In a later analysis, around 17,000 TCR beta sequences were associated with specific HLA alleles at a false discovery rate of 0.05. According to a later genetic analysis, donors in an Asian-associated ancestry cluster had fewer N-insertions in productive TCRs than the approximately 670-donor mean.

With respect to this clone: The antigen this receptor binds is unknown. Base quality data are lacking; no much larger clone is found one base away.

Libraries were made using the immunoSEQ multiplex PCR assay. A mixture of 60 forward primers for TCR Vbeta segments and 13 reverse primers for TCR Jbeta segments was used in the multiplex PCR. Amplification of the CDR3 region of rearranged TCR beta genes was performed with a multiplex PCR assay on genomic DNA. The amplified TCR beta libraries were sequenced on the Illumina HiSeq System as 87-base-pair reads. Processing in the source paper ran as follows. A later analysis tallied around 82 million unique TCR beta chains across the 610 or so repertoires, and approximately 12 million of those chains were shared by two or more donors. A nearest-neighbor algorithm error-corrected the raw reads and collapsed the reads into unique sequences, merging closely related sequences to remove PCR and sequencing errors. Alignment of CDR3 sequences to IMGT reference sequences was used to assign V, D and J gene segments. Each retained sequence needed at least a six-nucleotide match to both a V gene segment and a J gene segment. A rearrangement was called productive if the CDR3 had no stop codons and remained in frame with V and J, and every other rearrangement was called non-productive. Following IMGT convention, CDR3 was defined as the stretch from the second conserved V-encoded cysteine to the conserved J-encoded phenylalanine. In an earlier analysis of 550 to 650 of the donors, sequences lacking an unambiguous match to a single V gene segment were excluded. An earlier analysis of fewer than 750 of the donors classified V segments as functional when productive rearrangements were above 56.7% and as segregating when the standard deviation between donors was above 5%. To diagnose cytomegalovirus status from the catalog of TCR beta chain sequences, a statistical classification framework was built. A later analysis assigned V and J genes by comparing TCR nucleotide sequences with IMGT/GENE-DB human TR gene sequences. In a later analysis, CDR3 sequences and most-parsimonious VDJ recombination scenarios were assigned using the TCRdist pipeline. In a later analysis, each TCR beta chain was defined by its CDR3 amino acid sequence together with its V-gene family, and reads lacking a unique V-gene family were excluded. In a later analysis, several hundred highly shared, low-generation-probability nucleotide sequences were removed to address suspected cross-contamination and a sequencing artifact. In a later analysis, a clonal expansion index was calculated for each public chain from normalized within-repertoire ranks of inferred template counts. Generation probabilities in a later analysis came from a VDJ recombination model fitted to out-of-frame rearrangements, and those results were checked against IGoR. A later analysis scored TCR-TCR, TCR-HLA and TCR-CMV co-occurrence with hypergeometric tests, applying a repertoire-size bias correction to TCR pairs. To estimate false discovery rates, a later analysis permuted the HLA or CMV assignments 20 times. A later analysis grouped co-occurring TCRs with DBSCAN, adding TCRdist sequence similarity when clustering within HLA-allele-positive subsets. Repertoires with fewer than 30,000 or more than 120,000 public chains were left out of co-occurrence clustering, as were a few repertoires with anomalous nucleotide sharing. TCRdb re-hosts the immuneACCESS table, in-frame sequences only. Its copies lack some clones; in the studies checked, an unresolved V gene accounts for under half of them, and the cause for the rest is not known. Clone size and V and J calls were adopted from that table, with D and trimming inferred from the DNA. This sample has 160,000 or so clones in its table, and roughly 88% of those were observed once. More than 1.5% of the sample belongs to the ten largest clones.

The cohort comprised some 730 healthy bone marrow donors. All cohort members were sampled while nominally healthy, although unrecorded immune exposures were likely present. The donor tested CMV seronegative, placing the donor among the 300 to 400 seronegative members of the cohort. A peripheral blood sample was provided by each donor, and peripheral blood mononuclear cells were used for TCR beta sequencing. The Qiagen DNeasy Blood Extraction Kit was used to extract genomic DNA from the blood cell samples. Sequenced input: PBMCs. This receptor was obtained from a woman between 18 and 29 years old in good health and CMV-seronegative. The sequence is built from TRBV19 and TRBJ1-3, and 10 bases in between align with TRBD1. This receptor has the CDR3 CASNQGTGAGNTIYF. The nucleotide sequence is given as TGTGCCAGTAACCAAGGGACAGGGGCTGGAAACACCATATATTTT.